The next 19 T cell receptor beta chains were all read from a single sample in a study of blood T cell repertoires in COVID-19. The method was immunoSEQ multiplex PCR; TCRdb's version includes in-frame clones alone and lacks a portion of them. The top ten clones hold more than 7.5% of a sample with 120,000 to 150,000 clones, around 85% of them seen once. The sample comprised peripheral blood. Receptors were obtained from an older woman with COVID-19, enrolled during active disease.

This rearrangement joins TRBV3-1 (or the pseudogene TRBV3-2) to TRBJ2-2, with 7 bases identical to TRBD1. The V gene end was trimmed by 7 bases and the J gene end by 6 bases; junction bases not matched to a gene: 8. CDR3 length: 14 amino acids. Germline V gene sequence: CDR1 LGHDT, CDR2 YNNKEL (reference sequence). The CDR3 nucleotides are TGTGCCAGCAAGGGGGCTGTGGGGCCCGGGGAGCTGTTTTTT. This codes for CASKGAVGPGELFF.

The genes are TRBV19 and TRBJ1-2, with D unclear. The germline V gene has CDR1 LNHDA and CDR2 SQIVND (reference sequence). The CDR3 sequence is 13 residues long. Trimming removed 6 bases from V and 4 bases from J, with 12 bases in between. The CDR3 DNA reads TGTGCCAGTAGATGGGAGGGAGGCTATGGCTACACCTTC. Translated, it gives CASRWEGGYGYTF.

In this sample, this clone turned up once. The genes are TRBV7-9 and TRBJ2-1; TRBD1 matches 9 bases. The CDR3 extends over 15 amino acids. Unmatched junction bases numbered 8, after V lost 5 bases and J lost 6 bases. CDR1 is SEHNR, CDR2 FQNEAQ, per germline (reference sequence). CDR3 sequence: CASSRTGALPNEQFF. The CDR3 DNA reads TGTGCCAGCAGCCGGACAGGGGCCCTCCCCAATGAGCAGTTCTTC.

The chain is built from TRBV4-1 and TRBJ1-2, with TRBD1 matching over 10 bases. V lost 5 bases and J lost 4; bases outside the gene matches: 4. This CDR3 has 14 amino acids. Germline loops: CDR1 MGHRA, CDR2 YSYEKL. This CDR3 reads CASSTGTGVYGYTF. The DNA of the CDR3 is TGCGCCAGCAGCACCGGGACAGGGGTCTATGGCTACACCTTC.

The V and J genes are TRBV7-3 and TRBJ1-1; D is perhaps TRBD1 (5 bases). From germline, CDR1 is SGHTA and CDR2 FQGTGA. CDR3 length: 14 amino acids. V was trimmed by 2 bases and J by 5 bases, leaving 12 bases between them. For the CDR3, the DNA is TGTGCCAGCAGCTTAGGAGGGGCTGAAACTGAAGCTTTCTTT. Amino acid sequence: CASSLGGAETEAFF.

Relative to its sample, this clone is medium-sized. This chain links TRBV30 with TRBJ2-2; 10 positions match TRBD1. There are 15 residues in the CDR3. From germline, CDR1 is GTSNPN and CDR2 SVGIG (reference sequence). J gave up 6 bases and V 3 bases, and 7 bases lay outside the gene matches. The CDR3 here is CAWSRDRGGPGELFF. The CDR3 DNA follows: TGTGCCTGGAGCAGGGACAGGGGTGGACCCGGGGAGCTGTTTTTT.

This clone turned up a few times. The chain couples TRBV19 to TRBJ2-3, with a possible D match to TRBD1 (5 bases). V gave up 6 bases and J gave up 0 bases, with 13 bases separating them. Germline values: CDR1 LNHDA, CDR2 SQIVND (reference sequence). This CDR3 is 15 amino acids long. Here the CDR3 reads CASRETAPSTDTQYF. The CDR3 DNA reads TGTGCCAGTAGGGAGACAGCACCTAGCACAGATACGCAGTATTTT.

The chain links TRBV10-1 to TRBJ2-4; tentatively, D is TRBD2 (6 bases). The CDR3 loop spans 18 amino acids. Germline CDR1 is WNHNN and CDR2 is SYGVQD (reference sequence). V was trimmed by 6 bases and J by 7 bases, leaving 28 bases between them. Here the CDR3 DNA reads TGCGCCAGCAGCGAAGGAAGGGAGTCGGGGGTGAGGAGGAACATTCAGTACTTC. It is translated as CASSEGRESGVRRNIQYF.

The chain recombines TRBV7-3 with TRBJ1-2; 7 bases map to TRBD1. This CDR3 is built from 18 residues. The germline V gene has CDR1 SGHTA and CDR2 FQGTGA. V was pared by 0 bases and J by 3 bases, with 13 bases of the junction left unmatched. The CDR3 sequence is CASSLTSDRVIGDYGYTF. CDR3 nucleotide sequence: TGTGCCAGCAGCTTAACCTCCGACAGGGTGATAGGGGACTATGGCTACACCTTC.

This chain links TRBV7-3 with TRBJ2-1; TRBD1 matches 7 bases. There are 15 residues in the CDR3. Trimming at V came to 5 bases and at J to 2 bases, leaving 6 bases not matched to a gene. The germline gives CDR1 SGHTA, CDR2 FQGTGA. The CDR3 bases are TGTGCCAGCAGCCCCACAGGGGCGGCCTACAATGAGCAGTTCTTC. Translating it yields CASSPTGAAYNEQFF.

CDR3 amino acids: CASSTGGSANYGYTF. The CDR3 DNA reads TGCGCCAGCAGTACAGGGGGCTCGGCTAACTATGGCTACACCTTC. The chain joins TRBV5-1 to TRBJ1-2, with TRBD1 identical over 9 bases. The CDR3 totals 15 residues. Germline CDR1 and CDR2: SGHRS and YFSETQ. The junction had 5 bases not matched to a gene; V was cut back by 5 bases and J by 0 bases.

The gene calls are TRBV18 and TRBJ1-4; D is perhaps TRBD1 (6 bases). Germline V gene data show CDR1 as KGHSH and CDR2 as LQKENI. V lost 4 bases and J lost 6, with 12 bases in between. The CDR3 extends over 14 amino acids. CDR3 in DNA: TGTGCCAGCTCACAGACAGGCTTAGATGAAAAACTGTTTTTT. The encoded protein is CASSQTGLDEKLFF.

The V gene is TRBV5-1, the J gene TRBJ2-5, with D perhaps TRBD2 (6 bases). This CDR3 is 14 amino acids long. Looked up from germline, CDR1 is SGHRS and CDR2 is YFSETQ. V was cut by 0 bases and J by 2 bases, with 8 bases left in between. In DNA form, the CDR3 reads TGCGCCAGCAGCTTGGGCCGGGGGCAAGAGACCCAGTACTTC. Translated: CASSLGRGQETQYF.

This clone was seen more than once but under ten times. CDR3 in amino acids: CASSIRGPGNTIYF. In DNA form, the CDR3 reads TGTGCCAGTAGTATCAGGGGACCGGGAAACACCATATATTTT. This chain joins TRBV19 and TRBJ1-3, with D perhaps TRBD1 (6 bases). Trimming stripped 3 bases from V and 4 bases from J, with 10 bases between. This CDR3 contains 14 residues. CDR1 and CDR2 (germline): LNHDA, SQIVND (reference sequence).

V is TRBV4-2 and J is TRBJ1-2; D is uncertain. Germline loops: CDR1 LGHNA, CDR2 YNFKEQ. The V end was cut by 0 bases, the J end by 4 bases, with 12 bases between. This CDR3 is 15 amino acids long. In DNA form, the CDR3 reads TGTGCCAGCAGCCAAGATTTGGAGACGGCCTATGGCTACACCTTC. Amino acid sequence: CASSQDLETAYGYTF.

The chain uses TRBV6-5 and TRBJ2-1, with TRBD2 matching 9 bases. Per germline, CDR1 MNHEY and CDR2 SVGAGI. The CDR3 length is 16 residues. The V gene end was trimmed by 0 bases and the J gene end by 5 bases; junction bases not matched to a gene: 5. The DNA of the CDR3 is TGTGCCAGCAGTTACTCAGGCGGGGGGGGAAACAATGAGCAGTTCTTC. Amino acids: CASSYSGGGGNNEQFF.

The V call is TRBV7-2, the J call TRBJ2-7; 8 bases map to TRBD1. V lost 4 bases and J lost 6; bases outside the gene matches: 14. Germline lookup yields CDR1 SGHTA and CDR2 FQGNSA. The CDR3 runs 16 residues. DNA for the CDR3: TGTGCCAGCAGCTCGCACTCCGGGACAGGTGGGTTCGAGCAGTACTTC. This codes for CASSSHSGTGGFEQYF.

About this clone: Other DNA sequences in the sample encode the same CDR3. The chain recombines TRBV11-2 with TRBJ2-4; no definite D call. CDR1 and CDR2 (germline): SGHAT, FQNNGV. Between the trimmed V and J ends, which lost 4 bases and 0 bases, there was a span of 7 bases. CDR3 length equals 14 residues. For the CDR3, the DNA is TGTGCCAGCAGCTCCAGGCTAGCCAAAAACATTCAGTACTTC. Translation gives CASSSRLAKNIQYF.

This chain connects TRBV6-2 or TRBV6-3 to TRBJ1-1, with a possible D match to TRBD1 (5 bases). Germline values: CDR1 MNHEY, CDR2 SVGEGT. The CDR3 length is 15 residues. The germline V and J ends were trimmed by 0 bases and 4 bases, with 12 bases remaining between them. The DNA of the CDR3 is TGTGCCAGCAGTTACTCGATGAAGGGGTCCACTGAAGCTTTCTTT. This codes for CASSYSMKGSTEAFF.